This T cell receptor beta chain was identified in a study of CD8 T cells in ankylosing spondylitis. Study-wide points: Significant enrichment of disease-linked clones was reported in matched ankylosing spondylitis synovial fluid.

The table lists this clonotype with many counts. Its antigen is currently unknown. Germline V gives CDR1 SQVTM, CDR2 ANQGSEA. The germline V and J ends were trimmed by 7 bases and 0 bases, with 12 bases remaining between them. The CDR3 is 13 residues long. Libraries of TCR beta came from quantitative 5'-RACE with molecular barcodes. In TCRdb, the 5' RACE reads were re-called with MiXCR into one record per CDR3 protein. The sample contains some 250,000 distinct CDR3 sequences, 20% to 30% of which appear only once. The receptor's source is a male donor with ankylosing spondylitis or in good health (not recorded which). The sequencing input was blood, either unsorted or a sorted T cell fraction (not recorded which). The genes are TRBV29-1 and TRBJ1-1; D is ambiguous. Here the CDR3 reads CSAQGGLNTEAFF. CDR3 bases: TGCAGCGCCCAAGGCGGTCTGAACACTGAAGCTTTCTTT.